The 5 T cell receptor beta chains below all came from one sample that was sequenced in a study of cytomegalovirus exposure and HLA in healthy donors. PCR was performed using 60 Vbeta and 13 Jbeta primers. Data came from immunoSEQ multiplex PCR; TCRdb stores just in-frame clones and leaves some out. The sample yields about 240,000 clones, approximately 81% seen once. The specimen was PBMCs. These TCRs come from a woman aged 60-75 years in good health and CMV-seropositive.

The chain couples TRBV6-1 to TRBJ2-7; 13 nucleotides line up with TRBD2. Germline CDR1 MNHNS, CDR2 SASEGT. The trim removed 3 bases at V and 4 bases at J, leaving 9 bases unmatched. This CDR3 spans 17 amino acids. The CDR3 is CASSDLLAGGWRYEQYF. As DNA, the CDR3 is TGTGCCAGCAGTGACCTACTAGCGGGAGGGTGGAGGTACGAGCAGTACTTC.

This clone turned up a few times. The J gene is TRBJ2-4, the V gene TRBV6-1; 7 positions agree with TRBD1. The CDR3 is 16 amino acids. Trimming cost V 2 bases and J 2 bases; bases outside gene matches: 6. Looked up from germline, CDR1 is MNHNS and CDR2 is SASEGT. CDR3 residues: CASSERPTGTKNIQYF. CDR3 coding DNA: TGTGCCAGCAGTGAAAGGCCGACAGGGACCAAAAACATTCAGTACTTC.

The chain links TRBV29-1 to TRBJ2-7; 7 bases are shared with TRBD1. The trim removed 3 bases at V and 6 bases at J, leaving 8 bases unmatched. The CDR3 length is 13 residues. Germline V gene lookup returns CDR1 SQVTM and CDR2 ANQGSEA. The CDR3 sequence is CSVEKGASIEQYF. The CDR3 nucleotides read TGCAGCGTTGAGAAGGGGGCGTCGATCGAGCAGTACTTC.

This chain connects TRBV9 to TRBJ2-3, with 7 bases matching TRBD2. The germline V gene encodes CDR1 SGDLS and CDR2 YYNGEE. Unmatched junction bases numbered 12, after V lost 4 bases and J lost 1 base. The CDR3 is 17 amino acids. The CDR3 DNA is TGTGCCAGCAGCACAGCGGGGCACGAGCCCGGCACAGATACGCAGTATTTT. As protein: CASSTAGHEPGTDTQYF.

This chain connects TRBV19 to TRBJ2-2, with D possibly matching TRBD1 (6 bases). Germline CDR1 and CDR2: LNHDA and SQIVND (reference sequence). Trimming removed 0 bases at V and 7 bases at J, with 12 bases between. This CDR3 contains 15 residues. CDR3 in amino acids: CASSIDRGFVGELFF. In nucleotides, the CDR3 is TGTGCCAGTAGTATAGACAGGGGTTTCGTCGGGGAGCTGTTTTTT.